These 3 T cell receptor beta chains were sequenced from one sample in a study of spatial heterogeneity in lung cancer (dated by TCRdb to between 2018 and 2021). The protocol used for the library was 5' RACE. The instrument was a NextSeq 500. Using fastp at Q25 and MiXCR, TCRdb reprocessed the public reads and kept productive beta chains. For every CDR3 protein sequence, its rows merge into one entry that carries the most common genes and DNA. For this sample the table gives about 13,000 distinct CDR3 sequences, of which roughly 5% were detected only once. Clones ranked in the top ten supply roughly 35% of the sample. The time point label, read with the paper, signifies: sample taken at primary tumor resection. Whole RNA extracted from tumor and nontumor lung tissue, or from cryopreserved PBMC samples, was used for TCR sequencing without cell sorting. This sample comprised lung tumor tissue, obtained at surgery. The receptors shown here come from a human donor with early-stage non-small cell lung cancer.

This clonotype came up many times. The library was prepared for alpha chains; this beta chain is a stray read, so its frequency means little. The CDR3: CASSLVGPLYNEQFF. The CDR3 region has the DNA TGTGCCAGCAGCTTGGTCGGCCCCCTATACAATGAGCAGTTCTTC. This chain uses TRBV5-6 with TRBJ2-1; D remains ambiguous. This CDR3 is 15 amino acids long. The germline gives CDR1 SGHDT, CDR2 YYEEEE. V was clipped by 0 bases and J by 4 bases, with 11 bases between them.

This clonotype came up many times. This beta chain lies outside the target of a library built for alpha chains; its clone size means little. V gene TRBV7-2 combines with J gene TRBJ2-3; 11 bases align to TRBD2. The germline gives CDR1 SGHTA, CDR2 FQGNSA. J was trimmed by 6 bases and V by 1 base; bases with no gene match: 12. The length of the CDR3 is 18 residues. CDR3 sequence reads: CASSLGPTLAGVSDTQYF. The CDR3 coding sequence is TGTGCCAGCAGCTTAGGACCCACACTAGCGGGAGTCTCCGATACGCAGTATTTT.

A note on this clonotype: This beta chain is an off-target read within a library intended for alpha chains, so its frequency means little. This chain joins TRBV6-1 and TRBJ2-7; TRBD1 agrees at 9 bases. V dropped 9 bases and J dropped 7; count of bases not matched to a gene: 10. The germline V gene has CDR1 MNHNS and CDR2 SASEGT. The CDR3 sequence is 13 residues long. CDR3 in amino acids: CASWTGEQYEQYF. In nucleotides, the CDR3 is TGTGCCAGTTGGACAGGGGAGCAATATGAGCAGTACTTC.